This T cell receptor (beta chain) stems from a study of control samples from healthy donors and cancer patients. The method was immunoSEQ multiplex PCR; TCRdb's version includes in-frame clones alone and lacks a portion of them. The data contain tens of thousands of clones, around nine tenths of them singletons. The CDR3 is made up of 15 amino acids. The germline CDR1 and CDR2 sequences are MNHEY and SVGAGI. V was trimmed by 0 bases and J by 3 bases, leaving 9 bases between them. The receptor comes from a man aged 35 to 55 with colorectal cancer. The chain has TRBV6-5 and TRBJ1-5; D remains unclear. Sequencing was performed on PBMCs. The CDR3 here is CASSYSYAFNQPQHF. The CDR3 coding sequence is TGTGCCAGCAGTTACTCGTACGCGTTCAATCAGCCCCAGCATTTT.